Listed here are 25 T cell receptor beta chains from one sample, sequenced in a study of T cells in Graves' hyperthyroidism and ophthalmopathy. What was amplified from RNA transcripts were TCR beta CDR3 regions. With the HTBI primer set, the TCR CDR3 went through a first round of RT-PCR. TCRdb processed the multiplex PCR reads anew with MiXCR; each CDR3 protein has one entry. The sample consists of roughly 350,000 distinct CDR3 sequences, around 13% of them appearing once. Sequences were obtained from blood. All receptors derive from a woman aged 25 to 39 with Graves' hyperthyroidism.

Many counts were recorded for this clonotype. The chain links TRBV5-4 to TRBJ2-4, with 9 bases that match TRBD1. The CDR3 length is 14 residues. CDR1 is SGHNT, CDR2 YYREEE, per germline (reference sequence). With 3 bases clipped from V and 5 bases from J, the junction kept 3 bases outside the gene matches. CDR3: CASSSRTGENIQYF. The CDR3 DNA reads TGTGCCAGCAGCTCCAGGACAGGGGAAAACATTCAGTACTTC.

This clonotype was found many times. V usage is TRBV11-2 and J usage is TRBJ2-7; either TRBD1 or TRBD2 may supply D (6 bases each). Germline CDR1 SGHAT, CDR2 FQNNGV. The V end lost 1 base, the J end lost 6 bases, and 22 bases lay between the germline ends. The CDR3 length is 17 residues. CDR3 bases: TGTGCCAGCAGCTTAGGAGGGGGTTTGTTAGGGGGAGGCGAGCAGTACTTC. Amino acid sequence: CASSLGGGLLGGGEQYF. The complete variable domain, with remaining parts taken from reference TRBV11-2 and TRBJ2-7, reads EAGVAQSPRYKIIEKRQSVAFWCNPISGHATLYWYQQILGQGPKLLIQFQNNGVVDDSQLPKDRFSAERLKGVDSTLKIQPAKLEDSAVYLCASSLGGGLLGGGEQYFGPGTRLTVT.

The chain employs TRBV6-1 and TRBJ2-3, with 10 positions matching TRBD2. This CDR3 comprises 14 residues. Germline values: CDR1 MNHNS, CDR2 SASEGT. V was pared by 7 bases and J by 4 bases, with 5 bases of the junction left unmatched. CDR3 nucleotide sequence: TGTGCCAGCACGGACAGCGGGAGGGCAGATACGCAGTATTTT. Protein sequence: CASTDSGRADTQYF.

This clonotype occurred many times. The chain employs TRBV2 and TRBJ2-6, with D possibly being TRBD1 or TRBD2 (5 bases each). V lost 3 bases to trimming and J lost 2 bases, with 8 bases between them. The CDR3 spans 15 residues. CDR1 and CDR2 (germline): SNHLY, FYNNEI. As DNA, the CDR3 is TGTGCCAGCAGTGACTTGGGGGCTGGGGCCAACGTCCTGACTTTC. Protein product: CASSDLGAGANVLTF.

CDR3: CASSPSTGFNEQYF. CDR3 in DNA: TGTGCCAGCAGCCCTTCAACAGGCTTTAACGAGCAGTACTTC. This chain links TRBV6-1 with TRBJ2-7, with D perhaps matching TRBD1 (5 bases). Germline V gene lookup returns CDR1 MNHNS and CDR2 SASEGT. This CDR3 spans 14 amino acids. The germline V and J ends were trimmed by 6 bases and 5 bases, with 17 bases remaining between them.

The chain combines TRBV7-8 with TRBJ1-5; no reliable D call. Germline V CDR1 and CDR2: SGHVS, FQNEAQ. CDR3 length: 15 residues. V was clipped by 3 bases and J by 0 bases, with 9 bases between them. The DNA of the CDR3 is TGTGCCAGCAGCTTCGGGCCTTTTAGCAATCAGCCCCAGCATTTT. As protein: CASSFGPFSNQPQHF. The whole variable domain, remainder taken from reference TRBV7-8 and TRBJ1-5, is GAGVSQSPRYKVAKRGQDVALRCDPISGHVSLFWYQQALGQGPEFLTYFQNEAQLDKSGLPSDRFFAERPEGSVSTLKIQRTQQEDSAVYLCASSFGPFSNQPQHFGDGTRLSIL.

This clonotype was seen ten or more times. V and J are TRBV20-1 and TRBJ2-5; no clear D. CDR1 DFQATT and CDR2 SNEGSKA come from the germline V gene (reference sequence). Trimming shortened V by 3 bases and J by 6 bases, and 11 bases separated the two germline ends. The CDR3 is made up of 12 amino acids. The DNA of the CDR3 is TGCAGTGCTAGGGAGTCGGTGCAGACCCAGTACTTC. Protein sequence: CSARESVQTQYF.

The sample holds a few counts of this clonotype. The junction departs from germline at one end; a sequencing error may be responsible. The chain combines TRBV15 with TRBJ2-7; D unclear. The CDR3 runs to 15 residues. From germline, CDR1 is LNHNV and CDR2 YYDKDF (reference sequence). Here the CDR3 reads CATSTPDQASHEQYF. CDR3 DNA: TGTGCCACCAGCACCCCGGACCAGGCCTCCCACGAGCAGTACTTC. Full variable domain (outside the CDR3, taken from reference TRBV15 and TRBJ2-7): DAMVIQNPRYQVTQFGKPVTLSCSQTLNHNVMYWYQQKSSQAPKLLFHYYDKDFNNEADTPDNFQSRRPNTSFCFLDIRSPGLGDTAMYLCATSTPDQASHEQYFGPGTRLTVT.

This clonotype was seen more than once but under ten times. The chain employs TRBV7-8 and TRBJ2-1; D call uncertain. Germline CDR1 is SGHVS and CDR2 is FQNEAQ. This CDR3 is built from 17 residues. Trimming left V 5 bases short and J 6 bases short, with 23 bases between. The CDR3 DNA reads TGTGCCAGCAGCCCCCAAAGGCCCCCTTTAGGGCCCAATGAGCAGTTCTTC. This translates into CASSPQRPPLGPNEQFF.

The V and J genes are TRBV20-1 and TRBJ2-2; 11 nucleotides match TRBD2. Germline CDR1 DFQATT, CDR2 SNEGSKA (reference sequence). J was trimmed by 0 bases and V by 5 bases; bases with no gene match: 8. The CDR3 extends over 17 amino acids. The CDR3 nucleotides read TGCAGTGCTCCCGCGGGACTAGCGGCCGCGAACACCGGGGAGCTGTTTTTT. Translating it yields CSAPAGLAAANTGELFF.

The chain has TRBV12-3 or TRBV12-4 and TRBJ1-4; 8 bases match TRBD1. With V trimmed by 6 bases and J by 7 bases, 10 bases remained unmatched. The CDR3 sequence is 15 residues long. The CDR3 protein is CASSNLGQVAEKLFF. The CDR3 coding sequence is TGTGCCAGCAGCAACCTGGGACAGGTGGCTGAAAAACTGTTTTTT.

The rearrangement uses TRBV9 and TRBJ2-7, with unresolved D. V was pared by 0 bases and J by 0 bases, with 10 bases between. From germline, CDR1 is SGDLS and CDR2 YYNGEE. The CDR3 covers 15 residues. CDR3 in DNA: TGTGCCAGCAGCGTAGATCACAAAAGCTCCTACGAGCAGTACTTC. It codes for CASSVDHKSSYEQYF.

This clonotype was counted at least ten times. The gene calls are TRBV15 and TRBJ2-3, with a weak D call TRBD1 (7 bases). Germline CDR1 reads LNHNV; CDR2 reads YYDKDF (reference sequence). The germline V and J ends were trimmed by 3 bases and 4 bases, with 11 bases remaining between them. This CDR3 spans 14 amino acids. CDR3 DNA: TGTGCCACCAGCAGGGACAGGAGGGCAGATACGCAGTATTTT. Encoded protein: CATSRDRRADTQYF.

This clonotype showed up many times. This rearrangement joins TRBV28 to TRBJ2-5; 14 positions agree with TRBD2. CDR3 length: 16 amino acids. V trimming: 7 bases; J trimming: 4 bases; junction bases outside the gene matches: 8. Germline V gene lookup returns CDR1 MDHEN and CDR2 SYDVKM. As DNA, the CDR3 is TGTGCCAGCACTGAGGGACTAGCGGGAGCGAGAGAGACCCAGTACTTC. It yields the protein CASTEGLAGARETQYF.

J is TRBJ1-5 and V is TRBV6-2 or TRBV6-3; no clear D gene. CDR1 and CDR2 (germline): MNHEY, SVGEGT. Trimming pared 6 bases from V and 1 base from J, leaving 16 bases between. This CDR3 is built from 16 residues. The chain's CDR3 is CASRDPRGSSNQPQHF. The CDR3 coding sequence is TGTGCCAGCAGGGATCCACGGGGTTCGAGCAATCAGCCCCAGCATTTT.

This clonotype was seen at least ten times. This chain connects TRBV2 to TRBJ1-2; possible D gene TRBD1, 6 bases. The CDR3 sequence is 14 residues long. Germline CDR1 is SNHLY and CDR2 is FYNNEI. Trimming took 6 bases from V and 8 from J, leaving 19 bases between them. The CDR3 protein is CASRAIQGLSGYTF. CDR3 nucleotide sequence: TGTGCCAGCAGGGCCATACAGGGCCTCTCCGGCTACACCTTC.

This clonotype came up many times. V and J are TRBV6-1 and TRBJ2-5, with 7 positions matching TRBD1. This CDR3 has 12 amino acids. Germline V gives CDR1 MNHNS, CDR2 SASEGT. The junction had 8 bases not matched to a gene; V was cut back by 6 bases and J by 10 bases. The CDR3 region has the DNA TGTGCCAGCAGCCCACAGGGGTCAATCCAGTACTTC. Its translation is CASSPQGSIQYF.

This chain joins TRBV3-1 and TRBJ2-7; TRBD1 agrees at 7 bases. After removal of 1 base from V and 1 base from J, the junction contained 4 bases not matched to a gene. This CDR3 contains 15 residues. Germline-derived CDR1 and CDR2 are LGHDT and YNNKEL (reference sequence). The CDR3 protein is CASSQVQGMSYEQYF. CDR3 sequence (DNA): TGTGCCAGCAGCCAAGTACAGGGGATGTCCTACGAGCAGTACTTC.

The genes are TRBV29-1 and TRBJ1-6; TRBD1 matches at 7 bases. This CDR3 comprises 13 residues. V lost 7 bases and J lost 3; bases outside the gene matches: 3. The germline V gene encodes CDR1 SQVTM and CDR2 ANQGSEA. In nucleotides, the CDR3 is TGCAGCGCTCGGGACAGCTATAATTCACCCCTCCACTTT. Protein product: CSARDSYNSPLHF. Based on the CDR3 plus reference TRBV29-1 and TRBJ1-6, the full variable domain is SAVISQKPSRDICQRGTSLTIQCQVDSQVTMMFWYRQQPGQSLTLIATANQGSEATYESGFVIDKFPISRPNLTFSTLTVSNMSPEDSSIYLCSARDSYNSPLHFGNGTRLTVT.

This clonotype has ten or more counts. The rearrangement uses TRBV9 and TRBJ1-1; D remains unclear. Germline CDR1 SGDLS, CDR2 YYNGEE. The CDR3 totals 14 residues. With 4 bases removed from V and 0 bases from J, the gap between germline ends came to 10 bases. In nucleotides, the CDR3 is TGTGCCAGCAGCCCGGACGCTGTGAACACTGAAGCTTTCTTT. The encoded protein is CASSPDAVNTEAFF.

This clonotype was counted many times. The chain couples TRBV28 to TRBJ2-5, with D perhaps matching TRBD1 (6 bases). CDR1 and CDR2 from the germline V gene are MDHEN and SYDVKM. The CDR3 has 12 amino acids. Trimming removed 8 bases at V and 5 bases at J, with 12 bases between. CDR3 bases: TGTGCCAGCGGGGGCCTAGCCGAGACCCAGTACTTC. Encoded protein: CASGGLAETQYF.

This clonotype was detected a few times. The V and J genes are TRBV7-9 and TRBJ2-3, with D possibly TRBD1 on 5 matching bases. With 1 base removed from V and 3 bases from J, the gap between germline ends came to 11 bases. This CDR3 is 15 amino acids long. Per the germline V gene, CDR1 is SEHNR and CDR2 is FQNEAQ (reference sequence). CDR3 coding DNA: TGTGCCAGCAGCTTAGGGAGCGCAGGGACAGATACGCAGTATTTT. It yields the protein CASSLGSAGTDTQYF.

The genes are TRBV5-1 and TRBJ2-5, with 7 bases fitting TRBD1. The length of the CDR3 is 15 residues. Germline CDR1 reads SGHRS; CDR2 reads YFSETQ. The V and J ends lost 0 bases and 1 base, in that order; junction bases with no gene match: 3. CDR3 region: CASSLGQGTQETQYF. The CDR3 DNA is TGCGCCAGCAGCTTGGGACAGGGAACCCAAGAGACCCAGTACTTC.

A few counts support this clonotype. The rearrangement joins TRBV12-3 or TRBV12-4 to TRBJ2-7, with 8 nucleotides matching TRBD2. V dropped 6 bases and J dropped 3; count of bases not matched to a gene: 10. This CDR3 contains 15 residues. CDR3 sequence reads: CASSSQREIYYEQYF. Written as DNA, the CDR3 is TGTGCCAGCAGCTCCCAGCGGGAGATTTACTACGAGCAGTACTTC.

This clonotype showed up many times. The V gene is TRBV2, the J gene TRBJ2-3; 9 positions agree with TRBD1. J gave up 1 base and V 6 bases, and 11 bases lay outside the gene matches. The germline gives CDR1 SNHLY, CDR2 FYNNEI. The CDR3 runs 17 residues. The chain's CDR3 is CASRMRGTGQGTDTQYF. DNA of the CDR3: TGTGCCAGCAGGATGAGGGGGACAGGGCAAGGCACAGATACGCAGTATTTT.